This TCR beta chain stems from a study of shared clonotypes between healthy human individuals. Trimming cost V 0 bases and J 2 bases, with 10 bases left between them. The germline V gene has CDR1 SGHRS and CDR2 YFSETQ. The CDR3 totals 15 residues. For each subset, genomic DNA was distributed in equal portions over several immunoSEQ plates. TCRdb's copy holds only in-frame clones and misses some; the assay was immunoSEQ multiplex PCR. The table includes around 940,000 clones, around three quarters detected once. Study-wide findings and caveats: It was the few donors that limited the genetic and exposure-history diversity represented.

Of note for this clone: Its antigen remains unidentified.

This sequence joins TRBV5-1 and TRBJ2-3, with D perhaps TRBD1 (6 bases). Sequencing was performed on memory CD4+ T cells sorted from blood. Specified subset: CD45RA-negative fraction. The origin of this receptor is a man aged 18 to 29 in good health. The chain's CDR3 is CASSLDGTTTDTQYF. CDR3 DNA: TGCGCCAGCAGCTTGGATGGGACAACCACAGATACGCAGTATTTT. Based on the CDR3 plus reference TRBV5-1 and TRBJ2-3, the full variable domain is KAGVTQTPRYLIKTRGQQVTLSCSPISGHRSVSWYQQTPGQGLQFLFEYFSETQRNKGNFPGRFSGRQFSNSRSEMNVSTLELGDSALYLCASSLDGTTTDTQYFGPGTRLTVL.